The 9 T cell receptor beta chains below all came from one sample that was sequenced in a study of cytomegalovirus exposure and HLA in healthy donors. PCR employed 60 Vbeta and 13 Jbeta primers. The assay was immunoSEQ multiplex PCR, and TCRdb's table has in-frame clones only and misses some. The sample has about 140,000 clones. The sequenced sample was PBMCs. All receptors derive from a man between 35 and 55 years old in good health and CMV-seronegative.

The chain carries TRBV5-1 and TRBJ1-4; a weak D match, TRBD1 (5 bases). This CDR3 is 15 amino acids long. The V end lost 4 bases, the J end lost 6 bases, and 16 bases lay between the germline ends. Germline V gene data show CDR1 as SGHRS and CDR2 as YFSETQ. In nucleotides, the CDR3 is TGCGCCAGCAGCCCGGGGGGGGGATCTCATGAAAAACTGTTTTTT. This sequence encodes CASSPGGGSHEKLFF. The whole variable domain, remainder taken from reference TRBV5-1 and TRBJ1-4, is KAGVTQTPRYLIKTRGQQVTLSCSPISGHRSVSWYQQTPGQGLQFLFEYFSETQRNKGNFPGRFSGRQFSNSRSEMNVSTLELGDSALYLCASSPGGGSHEKLFFGSGTQLSVL.

V and J are TRBV7-2 and TRBJ1-4, with 10 bases identical to TRBD1. J lost 5 bases, V lost 4 bases, and 7 bases had no gene match. This CDR3 region has 16 residues. CDR1 SGHTA and CDR2 FQGNSA come from the germline V gene. CDR3 protein: CASSSRSGQGNEKLFF. The CDR3 DNA reads as TGTGCCAGCAGCTCCCGCTCGGGACAGGGGAATGAAAAACTGTTTTTT.

The chain carries TRBV6-5 and TRBJ1-6, with D perhaps TRBD1 (5 bases). The CDR3 consists of 13 residues. V lost 6 bases and J lost 10, with 13 bases in between. Per the germline V gene, CDR1 is MNHEY and CDR2 is SVGAGI. This CDR3 is CASSPRRGSPLHF. CDR3 DNA: TGTGCCAGCAGCCCACGACGGGGGTCACCCCTCCACTTT.

J is TRBJ2-3 and V is TRBV7-3; no clear D gene. The CDR3 runs to 13 residues. The germline V gene has CDR1 SGHTA and CDR2 FQGTGA. Trimming left V 2 bases short and J 2 bases short, with 5 bases between. The CDR3 loop is CASSLPHTDTQYF. The DNA of the CDR3 is TGTGCCAGCAGCTTACCCCACACAGATACGCAGTATTTT.

The chain uses TRBV15 and TRBJ1-2, with 7 bases fitting TRBD1. The CDR3 has 15 amino acids. V was pared by 1 base and J by 8 bases, with 10 bases of the junction left unmatched. Looked up from germline, CDR1 is LNHNV and CDR2 is YYDKDF (reference sequence). Here the CDR3 reads CATSRGNRGGNGYTF. The CDR3 DNA follows: TGTGCCACCAGCAGAGGAAACAGGGGAGGTAACGGCTACACCTTC.

The V and J genes are TRBV7-2 and TRBJ1-1; the D gene is possibly TRBD1 (5 bases). CDR1 SGHTA and CDR2 FQGNSA come from the germline V gene. Trimming removed 1 base from V and 12 bases from J, with 15 bases in between. The CDR3 sequence is 13 residues long. The CDR3 DNA reads TGTGCCAGCAGCTTAGAACGGGGGAAGGGGTCTTTCTTT. It yields the protein CASSLERGKGSFF.

The rearrangement links TRBV5-4 to TRBJ1-1, with D hard to call. From germline, CDR1 is SGHNT and CDR2 YYREEE (reference sequence). The CDR3 is 14 amino acids. Deletions cut 0 bases from V and 0 bases from J, with 6 bases between. The CDR3 loop is CASSLGQMNTEAFF. CDR3 sequence (DNA): TGTGCCAGCAGCTTGGGACAAATGAACACTGAAGCTTTCTTT.

This rearrangement joins TRBV5-6 to TRBJ1-1; D is perhaps TRBD1 (5 bases). The germline CDR1 and CDR2 sequences are SGHDT and YYEEEE. The CDR3 sequence is 17 residues long. The V end was cut by 3 bases, the J end by 4 bases, with 22 bases between. CDR3 DNA sequence: TGTGCCAGCAGCTGGGCCTTAGACCAGGGTAGGGGCACTGAAGCTTTCTTT. Translation: CASSWALDQGRGTEAFF.

This chain uses TRBV19 with TRBJ2-5; TRBD1 aligns across 9 bases. Germline lookup yields CDR1 LNHDA and CDR2 SQIVND (reference sequence). Trimming removed 4 bases from V and 5 bases from J; junction bases left unmatched: 11. The CDR3 runs to 16 residues. The CDR3 loop reads CASSTDFGTGYETQYF. The CDR3 nucleotides read TGTGCCAGTAGTACTGATTTTGGGACAGGGTATGAGACCCAGTACTTC.